Listed here are 23 T cell receptor beta chains from one sample, sequenced in a study of cytomegalovirus exposure and HLA in healthy donors. The PCR used 60 Vbeta and 13 Jbeta primers. Produced via immunoSEQ multiplex PCR; TCRdb's table is partial and in-frame only. Counted here are 90,000 to 140,000 clones, 80% occurring once; the ten biggest clones make up about 6.9%. Specimen: PBMCs. Receptor source: a young man in good health and CMV-seropositive.

This clone turned up a few times. This chain uses TRBV5-1 with TRBJ2-7; a possible D gene is TRBD1 (6 bases). The V end lost 0 bases, the J end lost 2 bases, and 9 bases lay between the germline ends. Germline-derived CDR1 and CDR2 are SGHRS and YFSETQ. The CDR3 is 14 residues long. CDR3 loop: CASSLVPGAYEQYF. CDR3 sequence (DNA): TGCGCCAGCAGCTTGGTTCCAGGGGCCTACGAGCAGTACTTC.

The rearrangement uses TRBV21-1 and TRBJ2-1; TRBD2 is taken as the D call from the table, unchecked against the DNA. TRBV21-1 is annotated as a pseudogene. The CDR3 consists of 15 residues. The DNA for the CDR3 is TGTGCCAGCAGCAAAGACGAGAGCCACTACAATGAGCAGTTCTTC. Protein sequence: CASSKDESHYNEQFF.

The chain uses TRBV7-9 and TRBJ2-3; no definite D call. Trimming took off 5 bases at V and 6 bases at J, with 15 bases between the two ends. The CDR3 totals 14 residues. CDR1 is SEHNR and CDR2 is FQNEAQ in the germline V gene (reference sequence). The CDR3 DNA is TGTGCCAGCAGCCTCTCTCCGGCGGTGGATACGCAGTATTTT. Translation gives CASSLSPAVDTQYF.

The chain couples TRBV5-4 to TRBJ1-2; possibly TRBD1 for D (5 bases). Germline CDR1 is SGHNT and CDR2 is YYREEE (reference sequence). V was pared by 4 bases and J by 1 base, with 8 bases between. This CDR3 spans 13 amino acids. CDR3 in amino acids: CASSPDSNYGYTF. CDR3 DNA: TGTGCCAGCAGCCCCGACAGTAACTATGGCTACACCTTC.

This clone was picked up a small number of times. The gene calls are TRBV28 and TRBJ2-3, with D possibly TRBD2 on 6 matching bases. Germline CDR1 is MDHEN and CDR2 is SYDVKM. The CDR3 sequence is 14 residues long. V was trimmed by 4 bases and J by 7 bases, leaving 15 bases between them. The CDR3 nucleotides are TGTGCCAGCAGTTCCATGAGGGGCGGGAATACGCAGTATTTT. It translates to CASSSMRGGNTQYF.

The V gene is TRBV6-5, the J gene TRBJ2-5; TRBD1 matches 7 bases. The CDR3 is 15 amino acids. With V trimmed by 4 bases and J by 5 bases, 10 bases remained unmatched. Per germline, CDR1 MNHEY and CDR2 SVGAGI. CDR3: CASSWDPRGRETQYF. The CDR3, as DNA: TGTGCCAGCAGTTGGGACCCAAGGGGGCGGGAGACCCAGTACTTC.

The chain is built from TRBV19 and TRBJ1-2; tentatively, D is TRBD1 (6 bases). V shed 3 bases and J shed 4 bases, with 9 bases lying between them. Germline lookup yields CDR1 LNHDA and CDR2 SQIVND (reference sequence). This CDR3 comprises 13 residues. CDR3 sequence: CASSIKQGYGYTF. Here the CDR3 DNA reads TGTGCCAGTAGTATTAAACAGGGCTATGGCTACACCTTC.

CDR3 coding DNA: TGTGCCATCAGTGACCGCAACAGGGTTGGTAGCAATGAGCAGTTCTTC. This codes for CAISDRNRVGSNEQFF. This rearrangement joins TRBV10-3 to TRBJ2-1; D may be TRBD1 (6 bases). Germline CDR1 ENHRY, CDR2 SYGVKD. This CDR3 has 16 residues. V was clipped by 3 bases and J by 6 bases, with 18 bases between them.

The rearrangement joins TRBV6-1 to TRBJ2-1; TRBD2 aligns across 7 bases. The CDR3 is 13 residues long. The V gene's germline CDR1 is MNHNS and CDR2 SASEGT. J was trimmed by 4 bases and V by 3 bases; bases with no gene match: 0. CDR3 sequence (DNA): TGTGCCAGCAGTGAGGGACTATACAATGAGCAGTTCTTC. The encoded protein is CASSEGLYNEQFF.

This chain connects TRBV5-1 to TRBJ2-7, with 7 bases that match TRBD2. The junction had 8 bases not matched to a gene; V was cut back by 3 bases and J by 5 bases. The CDR3 runs 14 residues. The V gene's germline CDR1 is SGHRS and CDR2 YFSETQ. The CDR3 DNA reads as TGCGCCAGCAGCTGGGGGGGGGTGGAGGACGAGCAGTACTTC. Amino acid sequence: CASSWGGVEDEQYF.

V is TRBV18 and J is TRBJ2-2; a possible D gene is TRBD2 (5 bases). The germline V and J ends were trimmed by 0 bases and 5 bases, with 13 bases remaining between them. This CDR3 has 16 residues. CDR1 and CDR2 (germline): KGHSH, LQKENI. The CDR3 DNA follows: TGTGCCAGCTCACCACCGGTCCTGAGGGAAACCGGGGAGCTGTTTTTT. Its translation is CASSPPVLRETGELFF. The entire variable domain, with the rest obtained from reference TRBV18 and TRBJ2-2, is as follows: NAGVMQNPRHLVRRRGQEARLRCSPMKGHSHVYWYRQLPEEGLKFMVYLQKENIIDESGMPKERFSAEFPKEGPSILRIQQVVRGDSAAYFCASSPPVLRETGELFFGEGSRLTVL.

The V gene is TRBV2, the J gene TRBJ1-4; 8 positions match TRBD1. Germline trimming cut 4 bases from V and 4 bases from J; bases unmatched to any gene: 8. The V gene's germline CDR1 is SNHLY and CDR2 FYNNEI. CDR3 length: 16 residues. The CDR3 DNA reads TGTGCCAGCAGTGTCGGGGACAGGCTCCTTAATGAAAAACTGTTTTTT. It codes for CASSVGDRLLNEKLFF.

V is TRBV4-2 and J is TRBJ1-1; D gene uncertain. The V gene lost 2 bases and the J gene lost 8 bases, with 21 bases spanning the gap. The CDR3 covers 16 residues. Germline V gene lookup returns CDR1 LGHNA and CDR2 YNFKEQ. CDR3 bases: TGTGCCAGCAGCCAACCCCGCCGGAGCAGCAGCTCGGAAGCTTTCTTT. Its translation is CASSQPRRSSSSEAFF.

V usage is TRBV4-3 and J usage is TRBJ2-5; 8 positions agree with TRBD2. The CDR3 consists of 16 residues. Per the germline V gene, CDR1 is LGHNA and CDR2 is YSLEER. Losses at the gene ends were 4 bases for V and 4 bases for J; bases not matched to a gene: 11. The CDR3 is CASSRVTGGAVETQYF. The CDR3 DNA reads as TGCGCCAGCAGCCGAGTTACCGGGGGGGCAGTAGAGACCCAGTACTTC.

V is TRBV28 and J is TRBJ2-1, with 8 bases fitting TRBD1. V shed 5 bases and J 7 bases; nucleotides not matched to a gene: 10. Germline lookup yields CDR1 MDHEN and CDR2 SYDVKM. The length of the CDR3 is 15 residues. CDR3 in amino acids: CASSALDRVRNEQFF. Written as DNA, the CDR3 is TGTGCCAGCAGTGCCCTGGACAGGGTACGAAATGAGCAGTTCTTC. Complete variable domain (other parts from reference TRBV28 and TRBJ2-1): DVKVTQSSRYLVKRTGEKVFLECVQDMDHENMFWYRQDPGLGLRLIYFSYDVKMKEKGDIPEGYSVSREKKERFSLILESASTNQTSMYLCASSALDRVRNEQFFGPGTRLTVL.

This clone was found once. Other nucleotide sequences from this sample produce the same CDR3. The chain carries TRBV2 and TRBJ1-4; D uncertain. The CDR3 has 13 residues. Germline V gene lookup returns CDR1 SNHLY and CDR2 FYNNEI. V shed 6 bases and J shed 5 bases, with 10 bases lying between them. The CDR3 sequence: CASSRTGNEKLFF. Written as DNA, the CDR3 is TGTGCCAGCAGCCGGACGGGAAATGAAAAACTGTTTTTT.

The chain employs TRBV18 and TRBJ1-5; 7 bases fit TRBD1. Germline trimming cut 3 bases from V and 9 bases from J; bases unmatched to any gene: 8. This CDR3 contains 14 residues. The V gene's germline CDR1 is KGHSH and CDR2 LQKENI. CDR3 amino acids: CASSPTGERLPQHF. Written as DNA, the CDR3 is TGTGCCAGCTCACCTACAGGGGAGCGATTGCCCCAGCATTTT.

The chain links TRBV5-1 to TRBJ1-4, with unresolved D. The CDR3 has 14 amino acids. In germline, CDR1 is SGHRS, CDR2 YFSETQ. V dropped 1 base and J dropped 8 bases, with 12 bases sitting between them. The CDR3 is CASSLSRDSEKLFF. The CDR3 coding sequence is TGCGCCAGCAGCTTGTCGAGGGATTCAGAAAAACTGTTTTTT.

The chain has TRBV18 and TRBJ1-1, with a possible D match to TRBD1 (5 bases). The CDR3 length is 15 residues. Trimming pared 2 bases from V and 4 bases from J, leaving 14 bases between. Germline V lookup: CDR1 KGHSH, CDR2 LQKENI. CDR3 bases: TGTGCCAGCTCACCAACCGGAGGGGAGGGCACTGAAGCTTTCTTT. This translates into CASSPTGGEGTEAFF.

V gene TRBV4-1 combines with J gene TRBJ1-2, with a possible D match to TRBD1 (5 bases). This CDR3 has 17 amino acids. The V gene lost 0 bases and the J gene lost 1 base, with 15 bases spanning the gap. Per the germline V gene, CDR1 is MGHRA and CDR2 is YSYEKL. DNA of the CDR3: TGCGCCAGCAGCCAAGATTCCCGGGCAGGGCTTAACTATGGCTACACCTTC. As protein: CASSQDSRAGLNYGYTF.

The gene calls are TRBV10-3 and TRBJ2-7, with 7 bases that match TRBD2. J gave up 6 bases and V 2 bases, and 10 bases lay outside the gene matches. Germline values: CDR1 ENHRY, CDR2 SYGVKD. The CDR3 is made up of 15 amino acids. The CDR3 DNA follows: TGTGCCATCAGTGAGGGGGCTGGGGGAGGGGTCGAGCAGTACTTC. Protein product: CAISEGAGGGVEQYF.

The gene calls are TRBV20-1 and TRBJ1-2; D is possibly TRBD1 (6 bases). Germline V lookup: CDR1 DFQATT, CDR2 SNEGSKA (reference sequence). V dropped 4 bases and J dropped 8 bases, with 11 bases sitting between them. The CDR3 has 11 amino acids. This CDR3 is CSANRAQGYTF. The CDR3 bases are TGCAGTGCTAACAGGGCACAAGGCTACACCTTC.

V gene TRBV7-2 combines with J gene TRBJ1-4; D is uncertain. CDR3 size: 14 residues. Germline CDR1 reads SGHTA; CDR2 reads FQGNSA. Trimming took off 2 bases at V and 0 bases at J, with 4 bases between the two ends. CDR3 residues: CASSLRATNEKLFF. For the CDR3, the DNA is TGTGCCAGCAGCTTACGAGCAACTAATGAAAAACTGTTTTTT. Looking up the rest from reference TRBV7-2 and TRBJ1-4 gives the full variable domain: GAGVSQSPSNKVTEKGKDVELRCDPISGHTALYWYRQSLGQGLEFLIYFQGNSAPDKSGLPSDRFSAERTGGSVSTLTIQRTQQEDSAVYLCASSLRATNEKLFFGSGTQLSVL.